This TCR beta chain was obtained from a study of blood T cells in healthy people across ages. In its sample, this clonotype was seen many times. Its matching antigen is unknown. Study-level findings and limits: Higher naive T cell percentage went strongly together with higher TCR beta diversity.

Alongside a J-beta primer mix, a sample-barcoded 5' primer served in a second PCR lasting about 7 to 12 cycles. Template switching added a 12-random-nucleotide identifier to every cDNA molecule. Researchers report that each sample yielded at least 2.5 million CDR3-containing paired-end reads. TCRdb fed the 5' RACE reads into MiXCR, producing one record per CDR3 protein. The sample yields roughly 900,000 distinct CDR3 sequences, roughly 26% seen once. V was clipped by 2 bases and J by 0 bases, with 15 bases between them. CDR3 length: 17 amino acids. Germline V gives CDR1 LGHNA, CDR2 YNFKEQ. Material for sequencing was blood. The gene calls are TRBV4-2 and TRBJ2-3, with D perhaps matching TRBD1 or TRBD2 (6 bases each). This receptor was taken from a woman over 75 in good health. The CDR3 DNA follows: TGTGCCAGCAGCCAACCCCTAGGGGGGTCGAGCACAGATACGCAGTATTTT. This encodes CASSQPLGGSSTDTQYF.